One sample yielded the 31 T cell receptor beta chains listed below, sequenced in a study of blood T cell repertoires in COVID-19. Here immunoSEQ multiplex PCR was the method, and the copy in TCRdb shows in-frame clones only, minus some. The sample consists of fewer than 300,000 clones, approximately 84% of them appearing once. The source material was peripheral blood. These receptors all come from a human donor with COVID-19, enrolled during active disease. The donor label of this sample is uncertain.

There are a few counts of this clone. The V and J genes are TRBV13 and TRBJ1-1; no reliable D call. The CDR3 has 16 amino acids. Looked up from germline, CDR1 is PRHDT and CDR2 is FYEKMQ (reference sequence). V lost 4 bases to trimming and J lost 4 bases, with 19 bases between them. CDR3 sequence: CASSSIRRGEGTEAFF. The CDR3, as DNA: TGTGCCAGCAGCTCTATACGTCGGGGTGAGGGCACTGAAGCTTTCTTT.

The chain has TRBV6-1 and TRBJ2-7, with D maybe TRBD1 (6 bases). The CDR3 spans 14 residues. Germline V CDR1 and CDR2: MNHNS, SASEGT. V lost 2 bases and J 4 bases, leaving 12 bases between the germline ends. The CDR3 sequence: CASSELKGQYEQYF. The CDR3 nucleotides are TGTGCCAGCAGTGAACTCAAAGGACAGTACGAGCAGTACTTC.

The V call is TRBV24-1, the J call TRBJ1-2, with TRBD1 matching 8 bases. The J segment lost 4 bases and the V segment lost 2 bases, leaving 5 bases of the junction unmatched. This CDR3 region has 15 residues. In germline, CDR1 is KGHDR, CDR2 SFDVKD. CDR3 in DNA: TGTGCCACCAGTGATTCGGGACAGGCCCCCTATGGCTACACCTTC. This translates into CATSDSGQAPYGYTF.

The genes are TRBV9 and TRBJ2-5; 12 bases line up with TRBD2. Germline CDR1 and CDR2: SGDLS and YYNGEE. Unmatched junction bases numbered 1, after V lost 0 bases and J lost 4 bases. This CDR3 has 15 residues. CDR3 loop: CASSVATSGRETQYF. The CDR3 DNA follows: TGTGCCAGCAGCGTAGCGACTAGCGGGAGAGAGACCCAGTACTTC.

This clone has just a few counts. V usage is TRBV5-6 and J usage is TRBJ2-2; D call uncertain. Per germline, CDR1 SGHDT and CDR2 YYEEEE. The length of the CDR3 is 16 residues. The V and J ends lost 4 bases and 5 bases respectively, with 18 bases between them. The CDR3 loop reads CASSPASHPRTGELFF. Here the CDR3 DNA reads TGTGCCAGCAGCCCAGCGTCTCACCCCCGGACCGGGGAGCTGTTTTTT.

V usage is TRBV6-1 and J usage is TRBJ2-7; 10 nucleotides agree with TRBD2. Germline V gene sequence: CDR1 MNHNS, CDR2 SASEGT. CDR3 length: 17 residues. With V trimmed by 2 bases and J by 3 bases, 10 bases remained unmatched. DNA of the CDR3: TGTGCCAGCAGTGAAATATTGGGGACTAGCGTATACTACGAGCAGTACTTC. Translating gives CASSEILGTSVYYEQYF.

This rearrangement joins TRBV28 to TRBJ2-7; 8 bases match TRBD1. Germline-derived CDR1 and CDR2 are MDHEN and SYDVKM. V shed 6 bases and J 5 bases; nucleotides not matched to a gene: 18. The CDR3 is made up of 17 amino acids. Here the CDR3 reads CASSHIGYRTGTHEQYF. CDR3 nucleotides: TGTGCCAGCAGCCACATAGGGTATAGGACAGGGACGCACGAGCAGTACTTC. Full variable domain (outside the CDR3, taken from reference TRBV28 and TRBJ2-7): DVKVTQSSRYLVKRTGEKVFLECVQDMDHENMFWYRQDPGLGLRLIYFSYDVKMKEKGDIPEGYSVSREKKERFSLILESASTNQTSMYLCASSHIGYRTGTHEQYFGPGTRLTVT.

V and J are TRBV29-1 and TRBJ1-4, with D possibly matching TRBD1 (6 bases). Between the trimmed V and J ends, which lost 7 bases and 3 bases, there was a span of 12 bases. The CDR3 is 13 amino acids. CDR1 SQVTM and CDR2 ANQGSEA come from the germline V gene. In DNA form, the CDR3 reads TGCAGCGCAAACAGGGTTGCTAATGAAAAACTGTTTTTT. Encoded protein: CSANRVANEKLFF.

The chain employs TRBV28 and TRBJ2-6; 10 bases fit TRBD1. The CDR3 runs 18 residues. Germline loops: CDR1 MDHEN, CDR2 SYDVKM. Trimming cost V 8 bases and J 0 bases; bases outside gene matches: 10. CDR3: CASGYSGQGTSGANVLTF. Written as DNA, the CDR3 is TGTGCCAGCGGGTATTCGGGACAGGGGACCTCTGGGGCCAACGTCCTGACTTTC.

A few counts support this clone. The chain employs TRBV7-9 and TRBJ2-1; TRBD1 agrees at 7 bases. Trimming took 5 bases from V and 4 from J; bases not matched to a gene: 8. The CDR3 contains 15 residues. Germline values: CDR1 SEHNR, CDR2 FQNEAQ (reference sequence). The CDR3 region has the DNA TGTGCCAGCAGCGAACTAGGGGGCGCTTACAATGAGCAGTTCTTC. The encoded protein is CASSELGGAYNEQFF.

V is TRBV24-1 and J is TRBJ2-1, with a tentative D call TRBD1 (6 bases). Germline V gene sequence: CDR1 KGHDR, CDR2 SFDVKD. The CDR3 is 17 amino acids. V was clipped by 4 bases and J by 4 bases, with 19 bases between them. The CDR3, as DNA: TGTGCCACCAGTGACCCAAGACCAGGGGTAGGGTACAATGAGCAGTTCTTC. This gives the protein CATSDPRPGVGYNEQFF.

The chain links TRBV29-1 to TRBJ1-2; D is ambiguous. Looked up from germline, CDR1 is SQVTM and CDR2 is ANQGSEA. V was pared by 2 bases and J by 0 bases, with 4 bases between. The CDR3 has 12 residues. The CDR3 DNA is TGCAGCGTTGAAATAGCTAACTATGGCTACACCTTC. It encodes CSVEIANYGYTF.

The chain has TRBV7-2 and TRBJ1-1; D is uncertain. The V gene's germline CDR1 is SGHTA and CDR2 FQGNSA. V lost 4 bases, J lost 0 bases, and 6 bases lay in between. The CDR3 runs 13 residues. In DNA form, the CDR3 reads TGTGCCAGCAGCTGGCGGCTGAACACTGAAGCTTTCTTT. It encodes CASSWRLNTEAFF.

This rearrangement joins TRBV6-5 to TRBJ2-2; 7 bases line up with TRBD1. The CDR3 length is 15 residues. Trimming removed 5 bases from V and 0 bases from J; junction bases left unmatched: 3. CDR1 is MNHEY and CDR2 is SVGAGI in the germline V gene. In DNA form, the CDR3 reads TGTGCCAGCAGTCGGGACAGCCCGAACACCGGGGAGCTGTTTTTT. Encoded protein: CASSRDSPNTGELFF.

The J gene is TRBJ2-7, the V gene TRBV12-3 or TRBV12-4; D may be TRBD1 (5 bases). The CDR3 length is 13 residues. The germline V and J ends were trimmed by 7 bases and 2 bases, with 12 bases remaining between them. The CDR3 region is CASTRQSTYEQYF. CDR3 bases: TGTGCCAGCACCCGACAGAGCACCTACGAGCAGTACTTC.

This chain links TRBV28 with TRBJ2-7, with 7 bases that match TRBD1. V lost 5 bases, J lost 6 bases, and 13 bases stayed unmatched. Germline V gene lookup returns CDR1 MDHEN and CDR2 SYDVKM. This CDR3 spans 15 amino acids. DNA of the CDR3: TGTGCCAGCAGTCCCACCACAGGGGTGGGCCGCGAGCAGTACTTC. Its translation is CASSPTTGVGREQYF.

V and J are TRBV27 and TRBJ2-7; a weak D match, TRBD1 (6 bases). The germline V gene has CDR1 MNHEY and CDR2 SMNVEV (reference sequence). The CDR3 loop spans 14 amino acids. The V end lost 6 bases, the J end lost 3 bases, and 15 bases lay between the germline ends. The CDR3 loop is CASRKQGSIYEQYF. The CDR3 DNA is TGTGCCAGCAGGAAACAGGGCTCTATCTACGAGCAGTACTTC.

The chain links TRBV21-1 to TRBJ2-2; the table's D call, TRBD2, was not checked against the DNA. TRBV21-1 is assigned pseudogene status. The CDR3 length is 14 residues. DNA for the CDR3: TGTGCCAGCCCCCGAGGCGGAAACACCGGGGAGCTGTTTTTT. It encodes CASPRGGNTGELFF.

V is TRBV6-1 and J is TRBJ1-3, with TRBD1 matching over 7 bases. The J segment lost 2 bases and the V segment lost 0 bases, leaving 7 bases of the junction unmatched. From germline, CDR1 is MNHNS and CDR2 SASEGT. CDR3 size: 17 residues. This CDR3 is CASSEAPRQGAGNTIYF. Here the CDR3 DNA reads TGTGCCAGCAGTGAAGCGCCGAGACAGGGAGCTGGAAACACCATATATTTT.

As regards this clone: Other DNA sequences in this sample translate to the same CDR3. The V and J genes are TRBV9 and TRBJ2-1, with D tentatively TRBD2 (7 bases). This CDR3 spans 15 amino acids. Germline V gene sequence: CDR1 SGDLS, CDR2 YYNGEE. The germline V and J ends were trimmed by 0 bases and 7 bases, with 14 bases remaining between them. CDR3 nucleotide sequence: TGTGCCAGCAGCGTAGGCGGGGGCCGCGGGAATGAGCAGTTCTTC. Translating gives CASSVGGGRGNEQFF.

The chain uses TRBV9 and TRBJ1-2; 11 bases line up with TRBD1. V gave up 0 bases and J gave up 7 bases; unmatched junction bases: 11. This CDR3 region has 17 residues. CDR1 and CDR2 from the germline V gene are SGDLS and YYNGEE. The CDR3 DNA follows: TGTGCCAGCAGCGTAGCTACTTTCGGGACAGGGGGATCTGGCTACACCTTC. Its protein is CASSVATFGTGGSGYTF.

This clone was found once. The chain employs TRBV11-3 and TRBJ2-4; D possibly corresponds to TRBD2 (6 bases). Between the trimmed V and J ends, which lost 2 bases and 9 bases, there was a span of 8 bases. The CDR3 covers 12 residues. CDR1 is SGHNT and CDR2 is YENEEA in the germline V gene. CDR3: CASSLTGGIQYF. The CDR3 nucleotides are TGTGCCAGCAGCTTAACCGGGGGCATTCAGTACTTC.

The chain recombines TRBV6-2 or TRBV6-3 with TRBJ2-7; 10 bases are shared with TRBD2. Unmatched junction bases numbered 9, after V lost 7 bases and J lost 3 bases. The CDR3 totals 15 residues. Germline V gives CDR1 MNHEY, CDR2 SVGEGT. The CDR3 DNA sequence: TGTGCCAGCAACCCTAGCGGGAGCCTGTACTACGAGCAGTACTTC. Residues: CASNPSGSLYYEQYF.

J is TRBJ2-5 and V is TRBV9; 9 bases are a match to TRBD1. The CDR3 consists of 14 residues. V dropped 4 bases and J dropped 2; count of bases not matched to a gene: 3. Germline CDR1 SGDLS, CDR2 YYNGEE. For the CDR3, the DNA is TGTGCCAGCAGCTCCGGACAGGGGCAAGAGACCCAGTACTTC. As protein: CASSSGQGQETQYF.

V gene TRBV11-2 combines with J gene TRBJ2-7; TRBD2 might be the D (6 bases). Between the trimmed V and J ends, which lost 7 bases and 7 bases, there was a span of 26 bases. Germline assignment: CDR1 SGHAT and CDR2 FQNNGV. The CDR3 sequence is 16 residues long. CDR3 sequence reads: CASTPRRATGFDEQYF. The CDR3 region has the DNA TGTGCCAGCACCCCCAGGAGGGCTACGGGTTTTGATGAGCAGTACTTC.

The rearrangement uses TRBV30 and TRBJ2-5, with unresolved D. This CDR3 is 11 amino acids long. Germline CDR1 reads GTSNPN; CDR2 reads SVGIG (reference sequence). The V and J ends lost 1 base and 2 bases respectively, with 2 bases between them. DNA for the CDR3: TGTGCCTGGAGTGCTCAAGAGACCCAGTACTTC. Protein product: CAWSAQETQYF.

The J gene is TRBJ2-1, the V gene TRBV2; 7 positions match TRBD1. Germline V gives CDR1 SNHLY, CDR2 FYNNEI. The CDR3 extends over 18 amino acids. J was trimmed by 0 bases and V by 5 bases; bases with no gene match: 13. The CDR3 coding sequence is TGTGCCAGCAGTAAAGGGACAGAGAACGTAGGCTCCTACAATGAGCAGTTCTTC. Translating gives CASSKGTENVGSYNEQFF.

This chain connects TRBV30 to TRBJ1-5; 7 bases are shared with TRBD1. The germline gives CDR1 GTSNPN, CDR2 SVGIG (reference sequence). V shed 1 base and J 2 bases; nucleotides not matched to a gene: 2. The CDR3 totals 14 residues. CDR3 protein: CAWSAGQGNQPQHF. As DNA, the CDR3 is TGTGCCTGGAGTGCAGGACAGGGCAATCAGCCCCAGCATTTT. The whole variable domain, filled in from reference TRBV30 and TRBJ1-5, reads SQTIHQWPATLVQPVGSPLSLECTVEGTSNPNLYWYRQAAGRGLQLLFYSVGIGQISSEVPQNLSASRPQDRQFILSSKKLLLSDSGFYLCAWSAGQGNQPQHFGDGTRLSIL.

In this sample, this clone turned up a few times. In nucleotides, the CDR3 is TGTGCCAGCAGCCTCCACAGCGGGTCCTACAATGAGCAGTTCTTC. Its protein product is CASSLHSGSYNEQFF. V usage is TRBV11-3 and J usage is TRBJ2-1; possible D gene TRBD2, 6 bases. The CDR3 spans 15 residues. Germline assignment: CDR1 SGHNT and CDR2 YENEEA. Trimming stripped 5 bases from V and 1 base from J, with 12 bases between.

The chain couples TRBV25-1 to TRBJ2-3; a possible D gene is TRBD1 (6 bases). V was shortened by 4 bases and J by 0 bases, with 14 bases between the two germline ends. Germline CDR1 is MGHDK and CDR2 is SYGVNS. The CDR3 length is 16 residues. The CDR3 spells CASSAGTTTSTDTQYF. CDR3 in DNA: TGTGCCAGCAGTGCCGGGACAACAACTAGCACAGATACGCAGTATTTT.

The V gene is TRBV3-1 (or the pseudogene TRBV3-2), the J gene TRBJ1-5; no definite D call. V was pared by 2 bases and J by 7 bases, with 9 bases between. Per the germline V gene, CDR1 is LGHDT and CDR2 is YNNKEL (reference sequence). The CDR3 is made up of 13 amino acids. The DNA for the CDR3 is TGTGCCAGCAGCCAACAGGATGGCCAGCCCCAGCATTTT. This gives the protein CASSQQDGQPQHF.